The 2 T cell receptor beta chains below come from one sample, sequenced in a study of blood T cells in healthy people across ages. It was with a sample-barcoded 5' primer and a J-beta primer mix that a second PCR of roughly 7 to 12 cycles was run. TCRdb re-analysed the 5' RACE reads in MiXCR, keeping a single row per CDR3 protein. The sample consists of 780,000 or so distinct CDR3 sequences, about 25% of them appearing once. This sample was shared with a second study, whose subject was T cells of mothers and their children.

The sequenced sample consisted of blood. The origin of the receptors is a boy younger than 18 in good health.

The V gene is TRBV19, the J gene TRBJ1-2, with a tentative D call TRBD1 (5 bases). Germline V gene sequence: CDR1 LNHDA, CDR2 SQIVND (reference sequence). The V and J ends lost 3 bases and 7 bases respectively, with 12 bases between them. The CDR3 runs to 13 residues. This CDR3 reads CASSMEGKSGYTF. CDR3 nucleotides: TGTGCCAGTAGTATGGAGGGGAAGAGTGGCTACACCTTC.

This clonotype showed up just a few times. The V gene is TRBV6-5, the J gene TRBJ2-1; perhaps TRBD2 as D (6 bases). Per germline, CDR1 MNHEY and CDR2 SVGAGI. The CDR3 loop spans 15 amino acids. V lost 5 bases to trimming and J lost 4 bases, with 15 bases between them. The CDR3 region is CASSNQRDLYNEQFF. The CDR3 bases are TGTGCCAGCAGTAACCAACGGGACTTATACAATGAGCAGTTCTTC.